The clone carrying this T cell receptor beta chain was seen repeatedly, ten times or more. Naive CD8 sequencing libraries were generated from around 20,000 to 1,000,000 sorted cells, with 10%, 30% or 50% RNA as input. With listed TCR primers and previously described methods, bulk TCR libraries were prepared. TCRdb processed the PCR reads anew with MiXCR; each CDR3 protein has one entry. This table has under 650,000 distinct CDR3 sequences, about 20% appearing once. The sample belongs to a study of molecular identifiers for immune sequencing clone quantification. The sequence came from a human donor in good health. Some libraries in this study had Jurkat cell RNA spiked in. Sequences were obtained from naive CD8+ T cells from blood, with Jurkat cell RNA spiked in. The subset here: FACS-sorted CD8+CD4-CCR7+CD45RA+ naive T cells.

CDR3 sequence reads: CASSLGVDLRVQYF. CDR3 coding DNA: TGTGCCAGCAGCTTGGGAGTGGACCTACGAGTGCAGTACTTC. The rearrangement links TRBV5-4 to TRBJ2-7, with unresolved D. The CDR3 loop spans 14 amino acids. V dropped 0 bases and J dropped 9 bases, with 16 bases sitting between them. Germline values: CDR1 SGHNT, CDR2 YYREEE (reference sequence).